This is a list of T cell receptor beta chains from one sample in a study of T cell responses to AZD1222 COVID-19 vaccine. Some clones are missing from TCRdb's copy, which holds only in-frame ones; the method was immunoSEQ multiplex PCR. The sample records 95,000 to 100,000 clones, approximately 90% being singletons. The specimen was peripheral blood, collected 28 days after the second AZD1222 dose. Receptors originate from an adult who received the AZD1222 COVID-19 vaccine. Each CDR3 is given with its conserved first and last residue. A D gene is named only where the DNA matches it firmly. Some rows mark clone size as missing; the rest say once, few, many or name a class of expanded clone.

>TRBV7-2|NA|NA|TRBJ1-1
CASSFQGFEDSEAFF
TGTGCCAGCAGCTTTCAGGGTTTTGAGGATTCTGAAGCTTTCTTT
>TRBV6-2/TRBV6-3|NA|NA|TRBJ1-5
CASSSWISNQPQHF
TGTGCCAGCAGTTCCTGGATCAGCAATCAGCCCCAGCATTTT
>TRBV20-1|NA|NA|TRBJ2-7
CSAPLIYEQYF
TGCAGTGCCCCACTAATCTACGAGCAGTACTTC
>TRBV5-1|NA|TRBD1|TRBJ2-5
CASSWGTEETQYF
TGCGCCAGCAGCTGGGGGACAGAAGAGACCCAGTACTTC
>TRBV3-1/TRBV3-2|NA|NA|TRBJ2-2
CASSQGRDTGELFF
TGTGCCAGCAGCCAAGGGCGCGACACCGGGGAGCTGTTTTTT
>TRBV7-2|NA|NA|TRBJ1-4
CASSLVPRSNEKLFF
TGTGCCAGCAGCTTAGTCCCGAGGTCTAATGAAAAACTGTTTTTT
>TRBV7-9|NA|TRBD1|TRBJ1-2
CASSPGTGSGYTF
TGTGCCAGCAGCCCAGGGACAGGGTCTGGCTACACCTTC
>TRBV14|NA|TRBD2|TRBJ2-7
CASSQDAERELTYEQYF
TGTGCCAGCAGCCAAGATGCAGAGCGGGAGCTAACCTACGAGCAGTACTTC
>TRBV24-1|NA|TRBD1|TRBJ1-2
CATSGPGTGGDNYGYTF
TGTGCCACCAGTGGTCCCGGGACAGGGGGCGATAACTATGGCTACACCTTC
>TRBV5-1|NA|NA|TRBJ2-5
CASSVYNGAAETQYF
TGCGCCAGCAGCGTATATAACGGCGCCGCAGAGACCCAGTACTTC
>TRBV7-9|NA|NA|TRBJ2-7
CASSSAYEQYF
TGTGCCAGCAGCTCCGCCTACGAGCAGTACTTC
>TRBV7-9|NA|NA|TRBJ1-1
CASSQSGGGRNTEAFF
TGTGCCAGCAGTCAATCTGGAGGGGGACGGAACACTGAAGCTTTCTTT
>TRBV6-2/TRBV6-3|NA|TRBD2|TRBJ2-3
CASSTRLAGRTDTQYF
TGTGCCAGCAGTACTCGACTAGCGGGACGAACAGATACGCAGTATTTT
>TRBV19|NA|NA|TRBJ2-2
CASSIVADTGELFF
TGTGCCAGTAGTATAGTGGCAGACACCGGGGAGCTGTTTTTT
>TRBV20-1|NA|NA|TRBJ1-1
CSAGAATEAFF
TGCAGTGCGGGGGCGGCCACTGAAGCTTTCTTT
>TRBV4-2|once|TRBD2|TRBJ2-7
CASSQGSGNSYEQYF
TGTGCCAGCAGCCAAGGTAGCGGGAACTCCTACGAGCAGTACTTC
>TRBV7-9|once|TRBD2|TRBJ2-1
CASSPSGSSYNEQFF
TGTGCCAGCAGCCCTAGCGGGAGCTCCTACAATGAGCAGTTCTTC
>TRBV10-3|NA|NA|TRBJ2-7
CASSASYEQYF
TGTGCCAGTAGCGCAAGCTACGAGCAGTACTTC
>TRBV3-1/TRBV3-2|NA|NA|TRBJ2-2
CASSPRGNTGELFF
TGTGCCAGCAGCCCTCGGGGGAACACCGGGGAGCTGTTTTTT
>TRBV14|few|NA|TRBJ1-1
CASSQDFVSEAFF
TGTGCCAGCAGCCAAGATTTCGTTAGTGAAGCTTTCTTT
>TRBV11-2|NA|NA|TRBJ2-7
CASTVPGQYF
TGTGCCAGCACCGTCCCGGGGCAGTACTTC
>TRBV11-3|NA|NA|TRBJ2-5
CASSHQEDRAQYF
TGTGCCAGCAGCCATCAGGAAGATCGGGCCCAGTACTTC
>TRBV7-9|NA|NA|TRBJ1-1
CASSQGWGTEAFF
TGTGCCAGCAGCCAAGGTTGGGGCACTGAAGCTTTCTTT
>TRBV9|NA|TRBD2|TRBJ2-3
CASSALSKTSGREDTQYF
TGTGCCAGCAGCGCCCTATCCAAAACTAGCGGGAGAGAAGATACGCAGTATTTT
>TRBV5-1|NA|NA|TRBJ2-1
CASSVGSTSYNEQFF
TGCGCCAGCAGTGTCGGCAGTACCTCCTACAATGAGCAGTTCTTC
>TRBV6-5|NA|TRBD2|TRBJ2-1
CASSIGLAGHNEQFF
TGTGCCAGCAGCATTGGACTAGCGGGACACAATGAGCAGTTCTTC
>TRBV28|NA|TRBD2|TRBJ2-1
CASSSLAGGPLYEQFF
TGTGCCAGCAGTTCGCTAGCGGGAGGGCCTTTGTATGAGCAGTTCTTC
>TRBV19|NA|NA|TRBJ1-2
CASSIGAGTPRGYTF
TGTGCCAGTAGTATAGGCGCAGGCACCCCACGCGGCTACACCTTC
>TRBV6-4|medium-sized|TRBD2|TRBJ2-1
CASGGGGGNYNEQFF
TGTGCCAGTGGGGGGGGAGGTGGTAACTACAATGAGCAGTTCTTC
>TRBV9|NA|NA|TRBJ2-2
CASSLDTGELFF
TGTGCCAGCAGCTTAGACACCGGGGAGCTGTTTTTT
>TRBV2|NA|TRBD1|TRBJ1-2
CASSGPGTGSGYTF
TGTGCCAGCAGTGGCCCCGGGACAGGTTCTGGCTACACCTTC
>TRBV19|NA|TRBD1|TRBJ2-1
CASHRDRGTNEQFF
TGTGCCAGTCACCGGGACAGGGGGACCAATGAGCAGTTCTTC
>TRBV7-2|NA|TRBD1|TRBJ2-1
CASSSDRGGYNEQFF
TGTGCCAGCAGCTCAGACAGGGGAGGATACAATGAGCAGTTCTTC
>TRBV5-5|NA|NA|TRBJ1-1
CHTGTAMNTEAFF
TGTCATACCGGGACGGCAATGAACACTGAAGCTTTCTTT
>TRBV28|few|NA|TRBJ1-1
CASSGRVISTEAFF
TGTGCCAGCAGTGGCAGGGTTATTAGCACTGAAGCTTTCTTT
>TRBV29-1|NA|TRBD1|TRBJ1-2
CSVEDTGGHGYTF
TGCAGCGTTGAGGATACAGGGGGCCATGGCTACACCTTC